A selection of T cell receptor beta chains follows, all from one sample in a study of T-cell reconstitution after alpha-beta-depleted transplantation in children. TCRdb processed the PCR reads anew with MiXCR; each CDR3 protein has one entry. The sample holds some 200,000 distinct CDR3 sequences, approximately 10% seen once. The sample consisted of PBMCs, taken before TCRalphabeta/CD19-depleted stem cell transplant. These receptors all come from a child younger than two with acute myeloid leukemia, due to receive a stem cell transplant. The CDR3 runs from the conserved cysteine through the conserved F or W. A D gene is named only where the DNA matches it firmly. For some rows the clone size is stated as once, few or many, or as a class when expanded; others skip it.

cdr3_nt	cdr3_aa	j_call	d_call	clone_size	v_call
TGCGCCAGCAGCTTGTCGGCTAGCAGTTCCTACGAGCAGTACTTC	CASSLSASSSYEQYF	TRBJ2-7	NA	few	TRBV5-1
TGCAGTGCTAGGAGAGGGGGGGTTAATGAAAAACTGTTTTTT	CSARRGGVNEKLFF	TRBJ1-4	NA	many	TRBV20-1
TGTGCCAGCAGCCCCCAGAGGGCGAGCACTGAAGCTTTCTTT	CASSPQRASTEAFF	TRBJ1-1	NA	once	TRBV7-9
TGTGCCAGCAGGGCATCGACTAGCGGGGGCCTAGATACGCAGTATTTT	CASRASTSGGLDTQYF	TRBJ2-3	TRBD2	few	TRBV6-1
TGTGCCAGCAGTTTTAAGGGTGCCGAGCAGTACTTC	CASSFKGAEQYF	TRBJ2-7	NA	many	TRBV27
TGTGCCAGCAGAAGACAGATTTTGAACACTGAAGCTTTCTTT	CASRRQILNTEAFF	TRBJ1-1	NA	many	TRBV7-2
TGTGCCAGCAGCTCCCCCATAAGTAGCGGGAGAAACAATGAGCAGTTCTTC	CASSSPISSGRNNEQFF	TRBJ2-1	TRBD2	many	TRBV13
TGTGCCAGCAACCCGGGGGGCGAAAATCAGCCCCAGCATTTT	CASNPGGENQPQHF	TRBJ1-5	NA	many	TRBV5-5
TGCAGTGCTCCAGGGGCCAATCAGCCCCAGCATTTT	CSAPGANQPQHF	TRBJ1-5	NA	many	TRBV20-1
TGTGCCAGCAGTTTAAGGGGCTATGGCTACCCCTTC	CASSLRGYGYPF	TRBJ1-2	NA	NA	TRBV27
TGTGCCAGCAGCTTAGAGCCTAGCGGGTACGAGCAGTACTTC	CASSLEPSGYEQYF	TRBJ2-7	TRBD2	many	TRBV7-2
TGTGCCTGGAATATACTCCCTAGGGGGCTGGATGAGCAGTTCTTC	CAWNILPRGLDEQFF	TRBJ2-1	TRBD1	NA	TRBV30
TGTGCCAGCAGGGAGGGGGCTGGGGCCAACGTCCTGACTTTC	CASREGAGANVLTF	TRBJ2-6	NA	many	TRBV6-1
TGTGCCAGCTCACCAGGGGGCAATTCACCCCTCCACTTT	CASSPGGNSPLHF	TRBJ1-6	NA	many	TRBV18
TGTGCCAGCAGCGTAGGTAGTAGCGGATACAATGAGCAGTTCTTC	CASSVGSSGYNEQFF	TRBJ2-1	NA	many	TRBV9
TGTGCCACCAGCCAAGAGACTAGCGGGATAGGGACCCAGTACTTC	CATSQETSGIGTQYF	TRBJ2-5	TRBD2	few	TRBV3-1
TGCGCCAGCACAGAGGGAGGATCCGGCTACACCTTC	CASTEGGSGYTF	TRBJ1-2	NA	many	TRBV5-1
TGTGCCACCAGCTTCCGACAGGGAGACATTCAGTACTTC	CATSFRQGDIQYF	TRBJ2-4	TRBD1	medium-sized	TRBV15
TGTGCCAGCAGCTCCGCGGGGGGCGGGGAGCTGTTTTTT	CASSSAGGGELFF	TRBJ2-2	TRBD2	many	TRBV28
TGTGCCAGCAGCTTCAGCGGGAGTACTATATGGGGGGAGCTGTTTTTT	CASSFSGSTIWGELFF	TRBJ2-2	TRBD2	NA	TRBV27
TGCAGTGCTAGAGGTAGCGGGGGAGCGAACACCGGGGAGCTGTTTTTT	CSARGSGGANTGELFF	TRBJ2-2	TRBD2	many	TRBV20-1
TGCGCCAGCAGCTTGGCCAGCCAGGGACGGTACAATGAGCAGTTCTTC	CASSLASQGRYNEQFF	TRBJ2-1	NA	many	TRBV5-1
TGTGCCAGCTCACCACCGTCTCCGGGCTACGAGCAGTACTTC	CASSPPSPGYEQYF	TRBJ2-7	NA	NA	TRBV18
TGCGCCAGCAGATCCGGGACGGACTCCTACGAGCAGTACTTC	CASRSGTDSYEQYF	TRBJ2-7	NA	many	TRBV5-1
TGCAGTGCTACTAGCAATGAGCAGTTCTTC	CSATSNEQFF	TRBJ2-1	NA	many	TRBV20-1
TGTGCCAGCAGCACCTACAGGAGTCCCGGGGAGCTGTTTTTT	CASSTYRSPGELFF	TRBJ2-2	NA	many	TRBV7-2
TGTGCCAGCAGTTTAGCGCAGGGGGCTGGCTACACCTTC	CASSLAQGAGYTF	TRBJ1-2	TRBD1	many	TRBV12-3/TRBV12-4
TGCAGCGTTATTAGCGGGAGGGCCCGCTCCTACAATGAGCAGTTCTTC	CSVISGRARSYNEQFF	TRBJ2-1	TRBD2	many	TRBV29-1
TGCAGTGCTCCACGACAGTTCCCTGGCGGGGGAGGAGATACGCAGTATTTT	CSAPRQFPGGGGDTQYF	TRBJ2-3	TRBD2	many	TRBV20-1
TGTGCCAGCAGCTTAGCAGGGACAGGCACAGATACGCAGTATTTT	CASSLAGTGTDTQYF	TRBJ2-3	TRBD1	NA	TRBV7-2
TGCGCCAGCAGCCAAAGAGACAGATCCTACGAGCAGTACTTC	CASSQRDRSYEQYF	TRBJ2-7	NA	many	TRBV4-1
TGTGCCAGTAGTATCCGACAGGGGGCGAGCACAGATACGCAGTATTTT	CASSIRQGASTDTQYF	TRBJ2-3	TRBD1	many	TRBV19
TGTGCCAGCAGCACGTGGAATGAGCAGTTCTTC	CASSTWNEQFF	TRBJ2-1	NA	many	TRBV28
TGTGCCAGCAGAGGGTATGGGTTCTACGAGCAGTACTTC	CASRGYGFYEQYF	TRBJ2-7	NA	many	TRBV5-6
TGTGCCAGCAGCCGAAAAGGACAGGGGCCAGGTGGCTACACCTTC	CASSRKGQGPGGYTF	TRBJ1-2	TRBD1	once	TRBV3-1
TGCGCCAGCAGCTTGGGATCGGGGACCTACAATGAGCAGTTCTTC	CASSLGSGTYNEQFF	TRBJ2-1	NA	many	TRBV5-1
TGTGCCAGCAGCTTGGTGACAGGCACTGAAGCTTTCTTT	CASSLVTGTEAFF	TRBJ1-1	NA	many	TRBV5-6
TGTGCCACCAGTGATGGGGGGAATCCCTCCTACAATGAGCAGTTCTTC	CATSDGGNPSYNEQFF	TRBJ2-1	NA	many	TRBV24-1
TGTGCCAGCAGCTTCCAGGGGCTCTCCTACGAGCAGTACTTC	CASSFQGLSYEQYF	TRBJ2-7	NA	many	TRBV5-5
TGTGCCAGCAGCTCCTATAGGGGGATCTATGGCTACACCTTC	CASSSYRGIYGYTF	TRBJ1-2	NA	many	TRBV7-8
TGCGCCAGCTGGCCCTCCCTCGGGGTACAGACCGGGGAGCTGTTTTTT	CASWPSLGVQTGELFF	TRBJ2-2	NA	many	TRBV5-1
TGTGCCAGCACCCGGACGGGATCCTACGAGCAGTACTTC	CASTRTGSYEQYF	TRBJ2-7	NA	many	TRBV28
TGTGCCTGGAACATTGGGGGTTCGGGAGAGACCCAGTACTTC	CAWNIGGSGETQYF	TRBJ2-5	NA	few	TRBV30
TGTGCCAGTACCCCTACCTGGACAGGGGATTATGGCTACACCTTC	CASTPTWTGDYGYTF	TRBJ1-2	TRBD1	many	TRBV19
TGCAGCGTGGGAGACAGGGGCAATCAGCCCCAGCATTTT	CSVGDRGNQPQHF	TRBJ1-5	TRBD1	NA	TRBV29-1
TGTGCCATCAATTCGGGAGTAACCAATGAGCAGTTCTTT	CAINSGVTNEQFF	TRBJ2-1	NA	NA	TRBV10-3
TGTGCCAGCAGCGTCCCCAGACTAGCGGGGGTTACAGATACGCAGTATTTT	CASSVPRLAGVTDTQYF	TRBJ2-3	TRBD2	many	TRBV7-2
TGTGCCAGCAGCCGCCCCGACAAAGCTAACTATGGCTACACCTTC	CASSRPDKANYGYTF	TRBJ1-2	NA	few	TRBV5-6
TGTGCCAGCAGTGAAGCGACAGGGATTCAGCCCCAGCATTTT	CASSEATGIQPQHF	TRBJ1-5	TRBD1	many	TRBV2
TGCAGTGCTCACAGGGGGCCCTACTACGAGCAGTACTTC	CSAHRGPYYEQYF	TRBJ2-7	TRBD1	many	TRBV20-1